This T cell receptor beta chain was documented in a study of cytomegalovirus exposure and HLA in healthy donors. On this clone: Its antigen is undetermined.

Study-level points and caveats: Some public TCRs appeared in many individuals, while most sequences were rare. As a later analysis showed, a missense DCLRE1C variant was linked to trimming of TCR beta V- and J-genes.

CDR1 MDHEN and CDR2 SYDVKM come from the germline V gene. V was clipped by 3 bases and J by 3 bases, with 12 bases between them. The CDR3 runs 14 residues. Healthy bone marrow donors formed the donor group. PCR primers comprised 60 Vbeta and 13 Jbeta primers. Under the authors' procedure: In a later analysis, 80 million to 100 million unique TCR beta chains included roughly 11 million shared by two or more donors. Assay used: immunoSEQ multiplex PCR; TCRdb lists only in-frame clones, some missing. That table supplies the V and J calls and clone size; D and trimming were determined from the DNA. The sample comprises about 130,000 clones, more than 15% of which are singletons, and about 3% rests with the top ten.

The genes are TRBV28 and TRBJ2-7, with D unresolved. This TCR derives from a female donor in good health and CMV-seropositive. The sample was PBMCs. The CDR3 sequence: CASSFRQEYYEQYF. The CDR3 nucleotides are TGTGCCAGCAGTTTTAGGCAGGAATACTACGAGCAGTACTTC.